The clone carrying this TCR beta chain appeared a single time. The antigen remains undetermined. The data were taken from a study of cytomegalovirus exposure and HLA in healthy donors. Trimming cost V 2 bases and J 0 bases; bases outside gene matches: 10. The germline V gene has CDR1 MNHEY and CDR2 SMNVEV (reference sequence). The CDR3 runs to 18 residues. General study points: Owing to their indistinguishability, certain V segments, notably TRBV6-2 and TRBV6-3, were excluded.

13 Jbeta primers and 60 Vbeta primers were used for the PCR. Clones were read by immunoSEQ multiplex PCR, and TCRdb kept only the in-frame ones, dropping some. Seen here are 150,000 to 200,000 clones, 65% to 85% observed once, and the top ten hold about 5.6%. This chain joins TRBV27 and TRBJ2-7; 10 positions match TRBD1. The TCR comes from a woman in her 30s in good health and CMV-seropositive. Sequencing was carried out using PBMCs. The CDR3: CASSLRGTGAFSSYEQYF. Here the CDR3 DNA reads TGTGCCAGCAGTTTAAGAGGGACAGGGGCCTTTAGCTCCTACGAGCAGTACTTC.